This T cell receptor beta chain was sequenced for a study of T cells after posttransplantation cyclophosphamide (TCRdb year 2016). Turning to the overall study: T cell repertoire reconstitution was tracked by TRB sequencing after myeloablative bone marrow transplantation in which posttransplantation cyclophosphamide was used as GVHD prophylaxis. Samples from around 37 PTCy-treated patients, along with samples from some 15 of their related bone marrow donors, underwent antigen receptor sequencing. In 3 patients, TRB sequencing was also performed on up to roughly 3 more blood samples taken 2 to 5.2 years after transplant, and in a handful of patients, pretransplant blood was also TRB-sequenced. TRB sequencing was performed on blood from all 34 PTCy patients with 1-year posttransplant specimens. Public TRB sequences were searched against a database of over 3,000 sequences associated with responses to pathogens, tumor antigens, self-antigens and alloantigens. Because TRA and TRB clonality were tightly correlated in nine or ten samples, subsequent TCR analyses were focused on TRB only. General conclusions and limits of the study: Donor-recipient similarity was low at 1-2 months but increased during the first year, and donor CD8+ memory clones often dominated later blood repertoires. The TRB repertoires of T cells infiltrating skin or the GI tract showed only limited overlap with the TRB repertoires found in blood. Across the roughly 40 patients, TRB clonality was highly associated with recipient CMV seropositivity and CMV reactivation, and diversity with PTCy was similar to that in the CNI/methotrexate controls.

The sample's treatment or condition label, in plain terms: high-dose cyclophosphamide on days +3 and +4 as single-agent GVHD prophylaxis. Busulfan and fludarabine conditioning, a related or unrelated marrow graft, and cyclophosphamide on days +3 and +4 were given to PTCy patients. PTCy-treated patients came from a prospective multi-institutional clinical trial. Peripheral blood and bone marrow mononuclear cells were isolated by Ficoll-Hypaque density centrifugation and were cryopreserved. FACS on a FACSAria II was used to sort CD4+ and CD8+ T cells, including the naive and memory subsets. TRB sequencing was run on genomic DNA with either the immunoSEQ assay at survey resolution or the hsTCRB kit. The study's own analysis went as follows. Initial read processing used immunoSEQ software, and repertoire analyses used the LymphoSeq R package. Clonality was computed as 1 minus normalized Shannon entropy; Gini coefficient was also calculated for each TRB dataset. To infer phenotypes in unsorted samples, TRB sequences from sorted subsets of the recipient or donor were mapped onto unsorted samples from the same recipient. Held by TCRdb, this immuneACCESS table contains in-frame sequences only and omits some clones. Under half of the omission traces to an unresolved V gene where checked; the cause of the rest is unknown. Clonal size and the V and J genes are those of that table, whereas D and trimming came from the DNA. The sample includes about 15,000 clones, with roughly nine tenths observed a single time. The leading ten clones occupy roughly 0.58% of the sample.

Comments on this clone: Its antigen is currently not known. No qualities accompany the bases; no much larger clone lies one base away.

Including cysteine and phenylalanine, the CDR3 has 14 amino acids. CDR3 DNA only is kept here, 42 bases in frame from base 1. For CDR1 and CDR2, the germline V gene lists SGHTA and FQGNSA. V lost 6 bases and J lost 6 bases, and the count of bases not matched to a germline gene is 9. The receptor chain draws on TRBV7-2 and TRBJ2-7; TRBD2 aligns with 9 central bases. The sequence came from a male patient between 55 and 70 years old who received an allogeneic stem cell transplant from a related donor and was CMV-positive. Some T cells present after a transplant may be cells of the graft donor. The material sequenced was CD4+ T cells sorted from blood, taken after allogeneic stem cell transplant with posttransplant cyclophosphamide. The bases read TGTGCCAGCAGGCCCCCCGGGACTAGCTCCGAGCAGTACTTC. It codes for CASRPPGTSSEQYF.